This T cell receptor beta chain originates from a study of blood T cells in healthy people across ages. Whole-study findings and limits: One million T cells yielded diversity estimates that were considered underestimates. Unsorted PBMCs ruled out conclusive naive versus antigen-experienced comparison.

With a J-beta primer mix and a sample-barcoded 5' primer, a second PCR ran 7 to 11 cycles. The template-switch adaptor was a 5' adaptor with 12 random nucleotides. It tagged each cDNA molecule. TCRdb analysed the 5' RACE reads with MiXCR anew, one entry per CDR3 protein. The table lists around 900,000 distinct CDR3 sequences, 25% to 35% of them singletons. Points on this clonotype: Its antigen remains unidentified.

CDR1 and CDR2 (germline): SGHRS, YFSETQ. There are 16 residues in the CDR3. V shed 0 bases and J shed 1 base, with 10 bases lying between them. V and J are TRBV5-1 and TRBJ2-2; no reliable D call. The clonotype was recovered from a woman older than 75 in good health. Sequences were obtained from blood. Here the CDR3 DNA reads TGCGCCAGCAGCTTGGGAGCGACTGGGAACACCGGGGAGCTGTTTTTT. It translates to CASSLGATGNTGELFF.